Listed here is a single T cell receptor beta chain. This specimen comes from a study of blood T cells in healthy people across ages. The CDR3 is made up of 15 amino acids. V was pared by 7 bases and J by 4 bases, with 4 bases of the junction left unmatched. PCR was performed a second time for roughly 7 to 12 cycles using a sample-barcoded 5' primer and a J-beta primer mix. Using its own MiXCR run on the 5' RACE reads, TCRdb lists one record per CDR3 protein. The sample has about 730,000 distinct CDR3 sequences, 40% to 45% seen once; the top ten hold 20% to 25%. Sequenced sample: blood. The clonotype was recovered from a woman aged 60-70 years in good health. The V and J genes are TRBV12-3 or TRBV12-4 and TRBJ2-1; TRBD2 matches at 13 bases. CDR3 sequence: CASTPTSGGYNEQFF. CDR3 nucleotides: TGTGCCAGCACCCCGACTAGCGGGGGGTACAATGAGCAGTTCTTC.